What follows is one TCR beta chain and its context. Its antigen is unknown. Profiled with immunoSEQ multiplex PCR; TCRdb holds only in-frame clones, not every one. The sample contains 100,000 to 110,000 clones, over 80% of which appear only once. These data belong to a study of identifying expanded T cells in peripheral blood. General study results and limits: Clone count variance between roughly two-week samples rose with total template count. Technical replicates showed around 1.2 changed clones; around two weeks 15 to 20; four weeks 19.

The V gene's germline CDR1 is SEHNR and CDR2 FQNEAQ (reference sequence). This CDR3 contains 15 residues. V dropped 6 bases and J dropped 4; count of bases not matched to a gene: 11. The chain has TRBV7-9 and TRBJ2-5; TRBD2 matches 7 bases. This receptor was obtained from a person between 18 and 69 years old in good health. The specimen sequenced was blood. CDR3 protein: CASSLGPGGRETQYF. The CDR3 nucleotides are TGTGCCAGCAGTCTTGGACCGGGCGGGAGAGAGACCCAGTACTTC.